This is a list of T cell receptor beta chains from one sample in a study of CD8 T cells in Susac syndrome. TCRdb processed the immunoSEQ multiplex PCR reads anew with MiXCR; each CDR3 protein has one entry. The sample consists of about 84,000 distinct CDR3 sequences, about 96% of them appearing once. Input material: CD8+ T cells from PBMCs. Receptor source: a human donor with Susac syndrome. Both conserved end residues are part of each CDR3. D genes are given only for firm matches. Where a row states a size, it is once, few, many or the class of an expanded clone; other rows omit it.

cdr3_nt: TGTGCCAGCAGCCAAGATACGCAGGGATGGGAGACAGATACGCAGTATTTT; cdr3_aa: CASSQDTQGWETDTQYF; j_call: TRBJ2-3; d_call: NA; v_call: TRBV3-1; clone_size: NA
cdr3_nt: TGCAGCGTTGTCTATGGGGGGGCCTACGAGCAGTACTTC; cdr3_aa: CSVVYGGAYEQYF; j_call: TRBJ2-7; d_call: TRBD2; v_call: TRBV29-1; clone_size: NA
cdr3_nt: TGTGCCAGCAGCTTACGACTAGCGGGAGCCTCGAGCACAGATACGCAGTATTTT; cdr3_aa: CASSLRLAGASSTDTQYF; j_call: TRBJ2-3; d_call: TRBD2; v_call: TRBV7-8; clone_size: NA
cdr3_nt: TGCAGCGTTCCATGGGGCCGAGAGCAGTACTTC; cdr3_aa: CSVPWGREQYF; j_call: TRBJ2-7; d_call: NA; v_call: TRBV29-1; clone_size: NA
cdr3_nt: TGTGCCAGCAGTGAAAGAGGACAGGAACGTGAAGCTTTCTTT; cdr3_aa: CASSERGQEREAFF; j_call: TRBJ1-1; d_call: TRBD1; v_call: TRBV25-1; clone_size: NA
cdr3_nt: TGCGCCAGCAGCTTACGCCCAGGGAAGCAAGAGACCCAGTACTTC; cdr3_aa: CASSLRPGKQETQYF; j_call: TRBJ2-5; d_call: NA; v_call: TRBV5-1; clone_size: NA
cdr3_nt: TGTGCCAGCATTGACACTAGCACAGATACGCAGTATTTT; cdr3_aa: CASIDTSTDTQYF; j_call: TRBJ2-3; d_call: NA; v_call: TRBV2; clone_size: NA
cdr3_nt: TGCAGTGCTAGAGATCGGACTAATTACAATGAGCAGTTCTTC; cdr3_aa: CSARDRTNYNEQFF; j_call: TRBJ2-1; d_call: NA; v_call: TRBV20-1; clone_size: NA
cdr3_nt: TGCAGTGTTCCAAGTCCCGATTTTTCCGAAGCTTTCTTT; cdr3_aa: CSVPSPDFSEAFF; j_call: TRBJ1-1; d_call: NA; v_call: TRBV20-1; clone_size: NA
cdr3_nt: TGTGCCAGCTTCAATGAGGGGGAGAATGAGCAGTTCTTC; cdr3_aa: CASFNEGENEQFF; j_call: TRBJ2-1; d_call: NA; v_call: TRBV2; clone_size: NA
cdr3_nt: TGCAGTGCTAGAGTGGGGGGAGGAGGCTCCTACGAGCAGTACTTC; cdr3_aa: CSARVGGGGSYEQYF; j_call: TRBJ2-7; d_call: NA; v_call: TRBV20-1; clone_size: NA
cdr3_nt: TGCAGTACTTATACTAGCGAGTCCTACAATGAGCAGTTCTTC; cdr3_aa: CSTYTSESYNEQFF; j_call: TRBJ2-1; d_call: TRBD2; v_call: TRBV20-1; clone_size: NA
cdr3_nt: TGCAGTGGCTCGGGGCGACTTAACACTGAAGCTTTCTTT; cdr3_aa: CSGSGRLNTEAFF; j_call: TRBJ1-1; d_call: NA; v_call: TRBV20-1; clone_size: NA
cdr3_nt: TGCAGTGCTCCCTGGACAGGGCGGCACAGCTCCTACGAGCAGTACTTC; cdr3_aa: CSAPWTGRHSSYEQYF; j_call: TRBJ2-7; d_call: TRBD1; v_call: TRBV20-1; clone_size: NA
cdr3_nt: TGTGCCAGCAGTTCCACCTTAGGTGTGGGTTGGTATGGCTACACCTTC; cdr3_aa: CASSSTLGVGWYGYTF; j_call: TRBJ1-2; d_call: NA; v_call: TRBV6-5; clone_size: once
cdr3_nt: TGTGCCAGCAGCGTGGGTGATAATTCACCCCTCCACTTT; cdr3_aa: CASSVGDNSPLHF; j_call: TRBJ1-6; d_call: NA; v_call: TRBV28; clone_size: NA
cdr3_nt: TGCGCCAGCAGCCAGCCCGACGGTTCCGACTATGGCTACACCTTC; cdr3_aa: CASSQPDGSDYGYTF; j_call: TRBJ1-2; d_call: NA; v_call: TRBV4-1; clone_size: once
cdr3_nt: TGTGCCAGCAGCGCCGGACTAGCGGGCTTCGGCAATGAGCAGTTCTTC; cdr3_aa: CASSAGLAGFGNEQFF; j_call: TRBJ2-1; d_call: TRBD2; v_call: TRBV9; clone_size: NA
cdr3_nt: TGTGCCAGCAGTTACTCTGGAAGCACCGGGGAGCTGTTTTTT; cdr3_aa: CASSYSGSTGELFF; j_call: TRBJ2-2; d_call: NA; v_call: TRBV6-5; clone_size: NA
cdr3_nt: TGTGCCAGCAGTTTCCCCCTTTACGAGCAGTACTTC; cdr3_aa: CASSFPLYEQYF; j_call: TRBJ2-7; d_call: NA; v_call: TRBV28; clone_size: NA
cdr3_nt: TGTGCCAGCAGTTTCCCCATAGTGGAGGGCCCTAGCACAGATACGCAGTATTTT; cdr3_aa: CASSFPIVEGPSTDTQYF; j_call: TRBJ2-3; d_call: NA; v_call: TRBV27; clone_size: NA
cdr3_nt: TGCAGCGTTGAACCATCGGAGGAAGACTATGGCTACACCTTC; cdr3_aa: CSVEPSEEDYGYTF; j_call: TRBJ1-2; d_call: NA; v_call: TRBV29-1; clone_size: NA
cdr3_nt: TGCGCCAGCAGCCAAGATCGAGGGGCGCCCGATTCACCCCTCCACTTT; cdr3_aa: CASSQDRGAPDSPLHF; j_call: TRBJ1-6; d_call: NA; v_call: TRBV4-3; clone_size: NA
cdr3_nt: TGTGCCAGCAGTTTATCGCAGACTACGTCCTACAATGAGCAGTTCTTC; cdr3_aa: CASSLSQTTSYNEQFF; j_call: TRBJ2-1; d_call: NA; v_call: TRBV27; clone_size: NA
cdr3_nt: TGCAGTGCTAGATCTTTCAGGGGGGGGACTGAAGCTTTCTTT; cdr3_aa: CSARSFRGGTEAFF; j_call: TRBJ1-1; d_call: TRBD1; v_call: TRBV20-1; clone_size: NA